These T cell receptor beta chains were read from a single sample in a study of cytomegalovirus exposure and HLA in healthy donors. The data were produced by immunoSEQ multiplex PCR, yet TCRdb's version contains in-frame clones alone and is incomplete. The table has roughly 180,000 clones, 84% seen once. The sequenced material came from PBMCs. These TCRs come from a man aged 25-40 years in good health and CMV-seronegative. CDR3s include the opening cysteine and the closing phenylalanine or tryptophan. Each record gives: V gene, J gene, D gene, clone size, CDR3 DNA, CDR3 protein. The D gene is left open where the match is weak. Rows may omit the clone size; those that give it use once, few, many or a size class.

V gene: TRBV7-9; J gene: TRBJ2-5; D gene: -; clone size: few; CDR3 DNA: TGTGCCAGCAGCTTACCGGGTGAGACCCAGTACTTC; CDR3 protein: CASSLPGETQYF
V gene: TRBV6-5; J gene: TRBJ1-5; D gene: -; clone size: -; CDR3 DNA: TGTGCCAGCAGTAAACTCAATCAGCCCCAGCATTTT; CDR3 protein: CASSKLNQPQHF
V gene: TRBV18; J gene: TRBJ2-5; D gene: TRBD1; clone size: -; CDR3 DNA: TGTGCCAGCTCAACGACAGGGGTCAGAGAGACCCAGTACTTC; CDR3 protein: CASSTTGVRETQYF
V gene: TRBV7-6; J gene: TRBJ2-5; D gene: -; clone size: -; CDR3 DNA: TGTGCCAGCAGCTTAGTTCTGGAGACCCAGTACTTC; CDR3 protein: CASSLVLETQYF
V gene: TRBV27; J gene: TRBJ1-6; D gene: -; clone size: -; CDR3 DNA: TGTGCCAGCAGGGACAGACGGCCCCTCCACTTT; CDR3 protein: CASRDRRPLHF
V gene: TRBV10-3; J gene: TRBJ1-1; D gene: TRBD1; clone size: -; CDR3 DNA: TGTGCCATCAGTGGGGACAGCAACACTGAAGCTTTCTTT; CDR3 protein: CAISGDSNTEAFF
V gene: TRBV7-3; J gene: TRBJ2-7; D gene: TRBD1; clone size: -; CDR3 DNA: TGTGCCAGCAGCTACCAACCCGGGACAGTCTACGAGCAGTACTTC; CDR3 protein: CASSYQPGTVYEQYF
V gene: TRBV28; J gene: TRBJ2-7; D gene: TRBD1; clone size: -; CDR3 DNA: TGTGCCAGCAGTCCCCAACCTTCGGGACAGGGTTTCTACGAGCAGTACTTC; CDR3 protein: CASSPQPSGQGFYEQYF
V gene: TRBV19; J gene: TRBJ1-5; D gene: TRBD1; clone size: -; CDR3 DNA: TGTGCCAGTAGTATTCTTAGGACAGGGCCTACCCAAAATCAGCCCCAGCATTTT; CDR3 protein: CASSILRTGPTQNQPQHF
V gene: TRBV5-4; J gene: TRBJ2-3; D gene: TRBD2; clone size: -; CDR3 DNA: TGTGCCAGCAGCTTGGGGGTAGCGGGGGTCACAGATACGCAGTATTTT; CDR3 protein: CASSLGVAGVTDTQYF
V gene: TRBV4-1; J gene: TRBJ2-1; D gene: TRBD2; clone size: -; CDR3 DNA: TGCGCCAGCAGCCTCCTGGGACTAGCAGACAATGAGCAGTTCTTC; CDR3 protein: CASSLLGLADNEQFF
V gene: TRBV5-1; J gene: TRBJ1-1; D gene: -; clone size: once; CDR3 DNA: TGCGCCAGCAGCTTCGGACCCCAGAGGGTAGCTTTCTTT; CDR3 protein: CASSFGPQRVAFF
V gene: TRBV25-1; J gene: TRBJ1-6; D gene: -; clone size: few; CDR3 DNA: TGTGCCAGCAGTGACAGAACTAATTCACCCCTCCACTTT; CDR3 protein: CASSDRTNSPLHF
V gene: TRBV6-5; J gene: TRBJ2-7; D gene: TRBD1; clone size: -; CDR3 DNA: TGTGCCAGCAGTTACGGGACAGGGGACGAGCAGTACTTC; CDR3 protein: CASSYGTGDEQYF
V gene: TRBV4-1; J gene: TRBJ2-3; D gene: -; clone size: few; CDR3 DNA: TGCGCCAGCAGCCAAGCCGTGGGGCTCGCAGATACGCAGTATTTT; CDR3 protein: CASSQAVGLADTQYF
V gene: TRBV9; J gene: TRBJ2-7; D gene: TRBD2; clone size: -; CDR3 DNA: TGTGCCAGCAGCGTAGGAGCGGGAGTCCCCTACGAGCAGTACTTC; CDR3 protein: CASSVGAGVPYEQYF
V gene: TRBV9; J gene: TRBJ2-2; D gene: TRBD1; clone size: -; CDR3 DNA: TGTGCCAGCAGCGTACGCCAGCAGGGGGTGGATGCCGGGGAGCTGTTTTTT; CDR3 protein: CASSVRQQGVDAGELFF
V gene: TRBV5-1; J gene: TRBJ2-7; D gene: TRBD2; clone size: -; CDR3 DNA: TGCGCCAGCAGCTTGGCCGGGACTAGCGGACTTACGAGCTCCTACGAGCAGTACTTC; CDR3 protein: CASSLAGTSGLTSSYEQYF
V gene: TRBV25-1; J gene: TRBJ1-6; D gene: -; clone size: -; CDR3 DNA: TGTGCCACGACTACCGGGACAAGAAATTCACCCCTCCACTTT; CDR3 protein: CATTTGTRNSPLHF
V gene: TRBV6-5; J gene: TRBJ2-3; D gene: -; clone size: few; CDR3 DNA: TGTGCCAGCAGTTATGGGGGGAGCACTAGCACAGATACGCAGTATTTT; CDR3 protein: CASSYGGSTSTDTQYF
V gene: TRBV5-6; J gene: TRBJ2-2; D gene: -; clone size: -; CDR3 DNA: TGTGCCAGCAGCTTGGTCGGCCAGAGCGGCGCCGGGGAGCTGTTTTTT; CDR3 protein: CASSLVGQSGAGELFF
V gene: TRBV19; J gene: TRBJ2-3; D gene: -; clone size: -; CDR3 DNA: TGTGCCAGTAGCGGCGGTGTGGGGGCCACAGATACGCAGTATTTT; CDR3 protein: CASSGGVGATDTQYF
V gene: TRBV5-8; J gene: TRBJ2-3; D gene: TRBD2; clone size: -; CDR3 DNA: TGTGCCAGCAGCTTGGATGGACTAGCGGGGGGTACAGATACGCAGTATTTT; CDR3 protein: CASSLDGLAGGTDTQYF
V gene: TRBV5-4; J gene: TRBJ2-7; D gene: -; clone size: -; CDR3 DNA: TGTGCCGGCAGCTCATCGGTTGGCTACGAGCAGTACTTC; CDR3 protein: CAGSSSVGYEQYF
V gene: TRBV5-8; J gene: TRBJ2-5; D gene: TRBD1; clone size: once; CDR3 DNA: TGTGCCAGCAGCCGGGGCCTAGGGGGCACGGAGACCCAGTACTTC; CDR3 protein: CASSRGLGGTETQYF
V gene: TRBV6-1; J gene: TRBJ2-7; D gene: TRBD1; clone size: -; CDR3 DNA: TGTGCCAGCAGTCTGGCCGGGACAGGGTATGACGAGCAGTACTTC; CDR3 protein: CASSLAGTGYDEQYF
V gene: TRBV27; J gene: TRBJ1-4; D gene: -; clone size: -; CDR3 DNA: TGTGCCAGCAGTAGACTGTCGGCCAGCGAAAAACTGTTTTTT; CDR3 protein: CASSRLSASEKLFF
V gene: TRBV12-2; J gene: TRBJ2-1; D gene: -; clone size: -; CDR3 DNA: TGTGCAAGTCGCCCAAGTTGGAAAGGGGCGCGGACTATCTCCTACAATGAGCAGTTCTTC; CDR3 protein: CASRPSWKGARTISYNEQFF
V gene: TRBV10-3; J gene: TRBJ2-3; D gene: TRBD1; clone size: few; CDR3 DNA: TGTGCCATCAGAGGGACAGACCCAGATACGCAGTATTTT; CDR3 protein: CAIRGTDPDTQYF
V gene: TRBV29-1; J gene: TRBJ1-1; D gene: TRBD1; clone size: once; CDR3 DNA: TGCAGCGTTGATACGACAGGGGTATCGAGTGCTTTCTTT; CDR3 protein: CSVDTTGVSSAFF
V gene: TRBV7-9; J gene: TRBJ2-7; D gene: -; clone size: -; CDR3 DNA: TGTTCCAGCAGCGCCTACTGGGGGGGGGCCGGCTACGAGCAGTACTTC; CDR3 protein: CSSSAYWGGAGYEQYF
V gene: TRBV6-5; J gene: TRBJ1-2; D gene: TRBD1; clone size: -; CDR3 DNA: TGTGCCAGCGGAAGACAGGGAGTCCCTCTCTATGGCTACACCTTC; CDR3 protein: CASGRQGVPLYGYTF
V gene: TRBV7-2; J gene: TRBJ2-7; D gene: -; clone size: once; CDR3 DNA: TGTGCCAGCAGCTCACAAGACTACGAGCAGTACTTC; CDR3 protein: CASSSQDYEQYF
V gene: TRBV7-5; J gene: TRBJ1-4; D gene: -; clone size: once; CDR3 DNA: TGTGTCAGAAGCCCCCATGGAGCGTACGCAACTAATGAAAAACTGTTTTTT; CDR3 protein: CVRSPHGAYATNEKLFF
V gene: TRBV28; J gene: TRBJ2-4; D gene: -; clone size: -; CDR3 DNA: TGTGCCAGCATGGCTAGAAGTTTAAACATTCAGTACTTC; CDR3 protein: CASMARSLNIQYF
V gene: TRBV5-1; J gene: TRBJ2-5; D gene: TRBD1; clone size: -; CDR3 DNA: TGCGCCAGCAGCTTACAACAGGGGTTGAGTGAGACCCAGTACTTC; CDR3 protein: CASSLQQGLSETQYF
V gene: TRBV7-6; J gene: TRBJ2-2; D gene: TRBD2; clone size: -; CDR3 DNA: TGTGCCAGCAGCTTAAGGCGGGAGACGAACACCGGGGAGCTGTTTTTT; CDR3 protein: CASSLRRETNTGELFF
V gene: TRBV7-2; J gene: TRBJ1-2; D gene: -; clone size: -; CDR3 DNA: TGTGCCAGCAGCTTAATTCCAGTGAGCGTGGGCTACACCTTC; CDR3 protein: CASSLIPVSVGYTF
V gene: TRBV28; J gene: TRBJ1-3; D gene: -; clone size: -; CDR3 DNA: TGTGCCAGCAGCCAAGGGGTAGAAGGAAACACCATATATTTT; CDR3 protein: CASSQGVEGNTIYF